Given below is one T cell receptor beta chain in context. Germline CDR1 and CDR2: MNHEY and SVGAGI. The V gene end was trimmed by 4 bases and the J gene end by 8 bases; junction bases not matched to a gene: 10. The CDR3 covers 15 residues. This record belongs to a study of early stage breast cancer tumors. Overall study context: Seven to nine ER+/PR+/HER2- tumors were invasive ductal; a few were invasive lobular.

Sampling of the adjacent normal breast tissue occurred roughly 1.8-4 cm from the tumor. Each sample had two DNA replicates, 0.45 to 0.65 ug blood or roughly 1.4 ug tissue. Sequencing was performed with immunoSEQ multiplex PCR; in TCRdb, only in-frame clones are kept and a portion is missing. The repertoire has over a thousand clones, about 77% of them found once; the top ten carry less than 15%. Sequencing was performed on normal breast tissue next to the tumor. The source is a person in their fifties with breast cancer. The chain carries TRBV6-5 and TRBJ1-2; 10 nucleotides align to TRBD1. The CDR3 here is CASSSPDRGIRGYTF. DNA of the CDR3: TGTGCCAGCAGTTCCCCGGACAGGGGGATTCGGGGCTACACCTTC.